Listed below are T cell receptor beta chains from one sample, sequenced in a study of T cell repertoires in cytomegalovirus infection. A single record per CDR3 protein comes from TCRdb applying MiXCR to the reads. The sample includes around 230,000 distinct CDR3 sequences, around 6.6% of them seen just once. The sample consisted of PBMCs. The receptors come from a human donor in good health (CMV status not recorded). Some clones in this sample may be carry-over from other donors' samples. Each CDR3 is given with its conserved first and last residue. D genes are given only for firm matches. Not every row has a clone size; where given, it reads once, few, many or a size class.

.	TRBV7-8	TRBJ1-6	many	16	CASSSRLRSDNSPLHF	TGTGCCAGCAGCTCCCGTTTACGGTCGGATAATTCACCCCTCCACTTT
.	TRBV29-1	TRBJ1-4	many	14	CSVETASTNEKLFF	TGCAGCGTTGAAACAGCCTCAACTAATGAAAAACTGTTTTTT
.	TRBV7-9	TRBJ1-6	many	15	CASSFPRGAVSPLHF	TGTGCCAGCAGCTTCCCGAGGGGTGCCGTTTCACCCCTCCACTTT
.	TRBV7-2	TRBJ2-7	many	15	CASSVRLSRGDEQYF	TGTGCCAGCAGCGTACGGCTCTCTCGCGGGGACGAGCAGTACTTC
.	TRBV30	TRBJ1-1	.	13	CAWDRLPNTEAFF	TGTGCCTGGGACAGGTTACCGAACACTGAAGCTTTCTTT
TRBD2	TRBV6-2/TRBV6-3	TRBJ2-1	many	13	CASSYSIAGEQFF	TGTGCCAGCAGTTACTCGATAGCGGGTGAGCAGTTCTTC
TRBD2	TRBV13	TRBJ2-4	few	16	CASSANSGEAKNIQYF	TGTGCCAGCAGCGCCAATAGCGGGGAAGCCAAAAACATTCAGTACTTC
TRBD1	TRBV7-2	TRBJ1-1	many	13	CASSLRQGVWAFF	TGTGCCAGCAGCTTAAGACAGGGAGTCTGGGCTTTCTTT
.	TRBV14	TRBJ1-1	many	16	CASSQFGGVVNTEAFF	TGTGCCAGCAGCCAGTTCGGAGGGGTCGTGAACACTGAAGCTTTCTTT
.	TRBV27	TRBJ1-2	many	14	CASSSTGPPRGYTF	TGTGCCAGCAGTTCCACAGGTCCGCCCCGGGGCTACACCTTC
.	TRBV12-3/TRBV12-4	TRBJ1-2	many	13	CASSFDRMYGYTF	TGTGCCAGCAGTTTCGACAGAATGTATGGCTACACCTTC
.	TRBV11-1	TRBJ1-6	many	14	CASSIEGRNSPLHF	TGTGCCAGCAGCATAGAGGGGCGGAATTCACCCCTCCACTTT
TRBD2	TRBV5-1	TRBJ2-5	many	16	CASSFGLAGAKETQYF	TGCGCCAGCAGCTTTGGACTAGCGGGGGCAAAAGAGACCCAGTACTTC
.	TRBV5-1	TRBJ2-3	.	15	CASSFLSLQGDTQYF	TGCGCCAGCAGCTTCCTTAGCCTCCAGGGAGATACGCAGTATTTT
.	TRBV7-2	TRBJ2-3	many	15	CASSPGTPVADTQYF	TGTGCCAGCAGCCCCGGGACCCCTGTAGCCGATACGCAGTATTTT
.	TRBV28	TRBJ2-2	many	14	CASLWDKNTGELFF	TGTGCCAGTCTCTGGGACAAGAACACCGGGGAGCTGTTTTTT
TRBD1	TRBV30	TRBJ1-1	.	13	CAWRDRVDTEAFF	TGTGCCTGGAGGGACAGGGTGGACACTGAAGCTTTCTTT
TRBD1	TRBV7-8	TRBJ1-6	many	17	CASSLVPDRVSNSPLHF	TGTGCCAGCAGCTTAGTTCCGGACAGGGTGTCGAATTCACCCCTCCACTTT
.	TRBV28	TRBJ1-5	few	16	CASSPTEGIFNQPQHF	TGTGCCAGCAGTCCAACGGAGGGAATATTCAATCAGCCCCAGCATTTT
.	TRBV19	TRBJ1-3	many	16	CASNSPPTASGNTIYF	TGTGCCAGTAATAGCCCTCCGACAGCCTCTGGAAACACCATATATTTT
.	TRBV7-2	TRBJ1-2	many	13	CASSFKRNYGYTF	TGTGCCAGCAGCTTTAAACGGAACTATGGCTACACCTTC
.	TRBV5-5	TRBJ2-2	few	15	CASSLTGRETGELFF	TGTGCCAGCAGCTTAACTGGGCGCGAAACCGGGGAGCTGTTTTTT
.	TRBV7-9	TRBJ2-7	many	16	CASSFAGTPASYEQYF	TGTGCCAGCAGCTTCGCTGGGACACCAGCCTCATACGAGCAGTACTTC
TRBD1	TRBV12-3/TRBV12-4	TRBJ1-5	many	14	CASSGTGGHQPQHF	TGTGCCAGCAGTGGGACAGGGGGCCATCAGCCCCAGCATTTT
TRBD1	TRBV28	TRBJ2-3	few	17	CASSLWTEDRVGATQYF	TGTGCCAGCAGTTTATGGACAGAGGACAGGGTAGGGGCTACGCAGTATTTT
TRBD2	TRBV9	TRBJ2-3	many	16	CASSFRLAVPTDTQYF	TGTGCCAGCAGCTTTCGACTAGCGGTCCCCACAGATACGCAGTATTTT
.	TRBV7-2	TRBJ2-1	many	11	CASSYTDGQFF	TGTGCCAGCAGTTATACCGACGGGCAGTTCTTC
.	TRBV7-2	TRBJ1-5	many	15	CASSLEGHYNQPQHF	TGTGCCAGCAGCTTAGAAGGACATTACAATCAGCCCCAGCATTTT
.	TRBV30	TRBJ1-1	many	10	CAGMDTEAFF	TGTGCCGGTATGGACACTGAAGCTTTCTTT
.	TRBV6-2/TRBV6-3	TRBJ1-6	many	14	CASNFQGGNSPLHF	TGTGCCAGCAATTTCCAGGGTGGAAATTCACCCCTCCACTTT
.	TRBV6-5	TRBJ2-2	many	15	CASSYYQGATGELFF	TGTGCCAGCAGTTACTATCAAGGGGCAACCGGGGAGCTGTTTTTT
.	TRBV12-3/TRBV12-4	TRBJ2-1	.	11	CASSLTPEQFF	TGTGCCAGCAGTTTGACCCCTGAGCAGTTCTTC
.	TRBV28	TRBJ2-5	many	14	CASSQPNNQETQYF	TGTGCCAGCAGTCAACCTAACAACCAAGAGACCCAGTACTTC
TRBD2	TRBV20-1	TRBJ2-3	.	15	CSAAALAGRTDTQYF	TGCAGTGCAGCAGCACTAGCGGGGAGAACAGATACGCAGTATTTT
TRBD1	TRBV6-2/TRBV6-3	TRBJ1-2	many	17	CASSYSALPKDRGGYTF	TGTGCCAGCAGTTACTCGGCCCTCCCGAAGGACAGGGGCGGCTACACCTTC
.	TRBV7-6	TRBJ2-7	many	13	CASSRDIAYEQYF	TGTGCCAGCAGTCGAGACATAGCCTACGAGCAGTACTTC
.	TRBV6-5	TRBJ2-2	many	13	CASSYGRTGELFF	TGTGCCAGCAGTTACGGGAGAACCGGGGAGCTGTTTTTT
.	TRBV29-1	TRBJ1-1	.	14	CSATRTPMNTEAFF	TGCAGCGCCACAAGGACACCCATGAACACTGAAGCTTTCTTT
TRBD2	TRBV29-1	TRBJ2-4	many	13	CSVSPGGEDIQYF	TGCAGCGTGAGCCCCGGGGGGGAGGACATTCAGTACTTC
.	TRBV7-6	TRBJ2-5	few	15	CASSLAIGEEGAQYF	TGTGCCAGCAGCTTAGCAATTGGGGAGGAAGGGGCCCAGTACTTC
.	TRBV4-1	TRBJ2-6	many	16	CASSPRTGLGANVLTF	TGCGCCAGCAGCCCAAGGACCGGACTAGGGGCCAACGTCCTGACTTTC
TRBD1	TRBV19	TRBJ2-6	many	17	CASSLTGVGAGANVLTF	TGTGCCAGTAGTTTGACAGGGGTTGGAGCCGGGGCCAACGTCCTGACTTTC
.	TRBV29-1	TRBJ2-5	many	13	CSVEKIEGETQYF	TGCAGCGTTGAAAAGATCGAGGGGGAGACCCAGTACTTC
TRBD1	TRBV5-1	TRBJ2-1	many	16	CASSLEPGTGDNEQFF	TGCGCCAGCAGCTTGGAACCCGGGACAGGGGACAATGAGCAGTTCTTC
.	TRBV7-2	TRBJ1-1	many	12	CASSETGFEAFF	TGTGCCAGCAGCGAAACAGGTTTTGAAGCTTTCTTT
.	TRBV6-1	TRBJ1-1	many	11	CASSVSTEAFF	TGTGCCAGCAGTGTGAGCACTGAAGCTTTCTTT
TRBD1	TRBV7-2	TRBJ1-5	many	15	CASSLGQGLNQPQHF	TGTGCCAGCAGCCTTGGACAGGGGTTGAATCAGCCCCAGCATTTT
.	TRBV7-2	TRBJ2-5	many	18	CASSLVLRSPQTRETQYF	TGTGCCAGCAGCTTAGTGCTCAGATCCCCCCAAACAAGAGAGACCCAGTACTTC
TRBD1	TRBV7-9	TRBJ1-2	many	15	CASSLAVAGGLGYTF	TGTGCCAGCAGCTTAGCGGTCGCAGGGGGCCTTGGCTACACCTTC
.	TRBV12-3/TRBV12-4	TRBJ1-1	few	14	CASSLRGGRTEAFF	TGTGCCAGCAGTTTACGGGGGGGCCGGACTGAAGCTTTCTTT
.	TRBV20-1	TRBJ1-2	many	13	CSAREGQPYGYTF	TGCAGTGCTAGAGAAGGTCAGCCCTATGGCTACACCTTC
TRBD2	TRBV5-1	TRBJ2-5	many	15	CASSLTSGEQETQYF	TGCGCCAGCAGCTTGACTAGCGGGGAACAAGAGACCCAGTACTTC